This T cell receptor (beta chain) was retrieved from a study of shared clonotypes between healthy human individuals. Study details: CD8 memory received one plate per donor, CD8 naive two, CD4 memory three and CD4 naive three.

V was clipped by 4 bases and J by 5 bases; unmatched bases: 8. Germline loops: CDR1 SGDLS, CDR2 YYNGEE. This CDR3 has 14 amino acids. Sequenced by immunoSEQ multiplex PCR; TCRdb stores in-frame clones only, minus some. The sample holds some 1 million clones, roughly 80% seen once. The source is a man younger than 35 in good health. Sequenced: memory CD4+ T cells sorted from blood. Subset defined: CD45RA-negative fraction. The chain couples TRBV9 to TRBJ2-7; 8 bases align to TRBD1. The CDR3 sequence is CASSPPDRGHEQYF. The CDR3, as DNA: TGTGCCAGCAGCCCCCCCGACAGGGGACACGAGCAGTACTTC.